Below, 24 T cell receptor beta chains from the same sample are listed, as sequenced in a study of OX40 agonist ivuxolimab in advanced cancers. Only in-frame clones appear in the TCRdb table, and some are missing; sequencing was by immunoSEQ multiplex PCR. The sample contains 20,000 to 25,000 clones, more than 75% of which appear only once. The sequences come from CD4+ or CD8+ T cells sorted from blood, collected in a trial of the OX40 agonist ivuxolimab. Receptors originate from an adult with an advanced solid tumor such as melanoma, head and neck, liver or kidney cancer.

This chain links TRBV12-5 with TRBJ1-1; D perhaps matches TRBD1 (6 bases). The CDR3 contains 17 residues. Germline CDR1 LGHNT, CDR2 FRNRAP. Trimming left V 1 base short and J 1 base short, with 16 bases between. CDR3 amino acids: CASGLGRGKGENTEAFF. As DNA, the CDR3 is TGTGCTAGTGGTTTGGGTAGGGGGAAGGGAGAGAACACTGAAGCTTTCTTT.

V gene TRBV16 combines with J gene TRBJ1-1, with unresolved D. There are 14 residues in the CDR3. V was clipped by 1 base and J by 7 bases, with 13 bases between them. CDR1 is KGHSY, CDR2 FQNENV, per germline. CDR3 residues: CASSQFSRQVEAFF. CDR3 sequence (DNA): TGTGCCAGCAGCCAATTCTCGCGGCAGGTTGAAGCTTTCTTT. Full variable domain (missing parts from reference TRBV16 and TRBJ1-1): GEEVAQTPKHLVRGEGQKAKLYCAPIKGHSYVFWYQQVLKNEFKFLISFQNENVFDETGMPKERFSAKCLPNSPCSLEIQATKLEDSAVYFCASSQFSRQVEAFFGQGTRLTVV.

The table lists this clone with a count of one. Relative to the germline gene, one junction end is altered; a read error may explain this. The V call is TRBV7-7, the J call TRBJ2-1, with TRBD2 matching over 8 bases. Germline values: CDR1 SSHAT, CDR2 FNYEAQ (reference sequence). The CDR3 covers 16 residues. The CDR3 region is CASSLGAGGEHNEQFF. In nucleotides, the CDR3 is TGTGCTAGCAGCTTAGGCGCGGGGGGAGAACATAATGAGCAGTTCTTC.

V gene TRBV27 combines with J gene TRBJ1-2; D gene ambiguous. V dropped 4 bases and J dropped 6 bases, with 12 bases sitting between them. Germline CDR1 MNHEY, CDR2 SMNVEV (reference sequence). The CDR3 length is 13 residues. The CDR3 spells CASSYKGTDGYTF. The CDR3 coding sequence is TGTGCCAGCAGTTACAAGGGAACAGATGGCTACACCTTC.

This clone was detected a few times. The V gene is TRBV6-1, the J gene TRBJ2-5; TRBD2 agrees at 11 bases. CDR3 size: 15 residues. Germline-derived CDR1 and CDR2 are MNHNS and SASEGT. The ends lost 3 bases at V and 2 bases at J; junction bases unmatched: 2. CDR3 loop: CASSDLAGGQETQYF. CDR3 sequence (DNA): TGTGCCAGCAGTGATTTAGCGGGGGGGCAAGAGACCCAGTACTTC.

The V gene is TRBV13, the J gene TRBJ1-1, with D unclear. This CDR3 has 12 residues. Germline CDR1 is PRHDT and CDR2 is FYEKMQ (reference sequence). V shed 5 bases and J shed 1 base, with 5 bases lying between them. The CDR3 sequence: CASSHGNTEAFF. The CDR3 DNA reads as TGTGCCAGCAGCCATGGGAACACTGAAGCTTTCTTT.

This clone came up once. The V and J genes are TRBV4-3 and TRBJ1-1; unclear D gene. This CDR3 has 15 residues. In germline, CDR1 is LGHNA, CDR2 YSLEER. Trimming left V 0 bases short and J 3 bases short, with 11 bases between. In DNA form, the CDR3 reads TGCGCCAGCAGCCAAGACCACAGCGATTACACTGAAGCTTTCTTT. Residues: CASSQDHSDYTEAFF.

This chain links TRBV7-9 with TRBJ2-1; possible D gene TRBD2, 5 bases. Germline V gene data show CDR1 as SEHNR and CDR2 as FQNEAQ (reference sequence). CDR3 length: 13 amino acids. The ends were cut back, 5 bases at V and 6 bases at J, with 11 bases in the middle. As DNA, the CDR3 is TGTGCCAGCAGCGCGGGCAGTGGCAATGAGCAGTTCTTC. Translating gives CASSAGSGNEQFF.

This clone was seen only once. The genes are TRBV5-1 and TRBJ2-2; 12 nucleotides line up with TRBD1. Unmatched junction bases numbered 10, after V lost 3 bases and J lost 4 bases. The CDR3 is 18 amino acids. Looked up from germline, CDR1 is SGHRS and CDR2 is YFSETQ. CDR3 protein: CASSSTPGQGAVTGELFF. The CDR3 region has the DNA TGCGCCAGCAGCTCCACCCCGGGACAGGGGGCGGTCACCGGGGAGCTGTTTTTT.

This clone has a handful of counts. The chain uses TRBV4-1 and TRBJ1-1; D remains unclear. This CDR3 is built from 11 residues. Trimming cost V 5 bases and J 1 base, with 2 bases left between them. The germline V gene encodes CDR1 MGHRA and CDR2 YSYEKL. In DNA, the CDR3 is TGCGCCAGCAGCGCGAACACTGAAGCTTTCTTT. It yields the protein CASSANTEAFF.

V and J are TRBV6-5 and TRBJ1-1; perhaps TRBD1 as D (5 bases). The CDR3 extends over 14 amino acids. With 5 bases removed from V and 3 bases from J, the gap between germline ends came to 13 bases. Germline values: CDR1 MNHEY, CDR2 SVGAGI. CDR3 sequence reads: CASSEFFRDTEAFF. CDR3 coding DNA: TGTGCCAGCAGTGAATTTTTCAGGGACACTGAAGCTTTCTTT.

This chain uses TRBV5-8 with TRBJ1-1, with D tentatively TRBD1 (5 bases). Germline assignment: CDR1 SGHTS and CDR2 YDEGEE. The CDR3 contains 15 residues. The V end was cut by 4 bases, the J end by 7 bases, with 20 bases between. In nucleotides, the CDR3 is TGTGCCAGCAGCCGCCCCTGGGAGGGGTTGGGTGAAGCTTTCTTT. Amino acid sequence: CASSRPWEGLGEAFF.

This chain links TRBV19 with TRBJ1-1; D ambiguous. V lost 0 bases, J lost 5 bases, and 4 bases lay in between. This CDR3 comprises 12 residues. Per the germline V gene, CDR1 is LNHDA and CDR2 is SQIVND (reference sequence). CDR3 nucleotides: TGTGCCAGTAGTATAGACGGTACTGAAGCTTTCTTT. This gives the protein CASSIDGTEAFF.

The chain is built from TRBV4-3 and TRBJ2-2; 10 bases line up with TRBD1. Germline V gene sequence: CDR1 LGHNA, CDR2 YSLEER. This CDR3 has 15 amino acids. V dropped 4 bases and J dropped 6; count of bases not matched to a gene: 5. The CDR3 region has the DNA TGCGCCAGCAGCCCAGACAGGGGGCTGGCCGGGGAGCTGTTTTTT. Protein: CASSPDRGLAGELFF.

CDR3 coding DNA: TGTGCCAGCAGCGTAGGAGGGGCCGGCTCTGGGGCCAACGTCCTGACTTTC. Translation: CASSVGGAGSGANVLTF. The V gene is TRBV9, the J gene TRBJ2-6; D possibly matches TRBD1 or TRBD2 (5 bases each). This CDR3 has 17 residues. The V gene lost 0 bases and the J gene lost 0 bases, with 10 bases spanning the gap. The germline CDR1 and CDR2 sequences are SGDLS and YYNGEE.

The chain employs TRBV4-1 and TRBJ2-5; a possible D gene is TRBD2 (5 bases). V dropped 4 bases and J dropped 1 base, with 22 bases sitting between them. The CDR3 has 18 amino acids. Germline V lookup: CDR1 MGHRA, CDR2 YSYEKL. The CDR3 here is CASSRRWTDQNPQETQYF. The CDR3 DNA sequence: TGCGCCAGCAGCCGACGCTGGACTGATCAAAATCCCCAAGAGACCCAGTACTTC.

The CDR3 loop reads CACGTLSYEQYF. The DNA of the CDR3 is TGTGCCTGCGGGACCCTTTCCTACGAGCAGTACTTC. V and J are TRBV21-1 and TRBJ2-7; TRBD2 reflects the table's D call only, with no check against the DNA. TRBV21-1 is a listed pseudogene. CDR3 length: 12 residues.

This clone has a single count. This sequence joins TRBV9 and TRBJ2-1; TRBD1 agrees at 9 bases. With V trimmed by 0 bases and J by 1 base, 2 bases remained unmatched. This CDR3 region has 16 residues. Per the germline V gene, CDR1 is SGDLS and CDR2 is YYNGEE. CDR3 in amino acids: CASSVEGTGSYNEQFF. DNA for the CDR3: TGTGCCAGCAGCGTAGAGGGGACAGGGTCCTACAATGAGCAGTTCTTC.

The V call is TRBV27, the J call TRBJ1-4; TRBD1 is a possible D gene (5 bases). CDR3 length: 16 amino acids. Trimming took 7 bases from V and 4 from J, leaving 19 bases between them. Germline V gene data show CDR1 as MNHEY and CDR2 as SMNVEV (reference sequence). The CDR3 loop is CASISFSRRGNEKLFF. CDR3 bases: TGTGCCAGCATTTCTTTCAGCAGGAGGGGTAATGAAAAACTGTTTTTT.

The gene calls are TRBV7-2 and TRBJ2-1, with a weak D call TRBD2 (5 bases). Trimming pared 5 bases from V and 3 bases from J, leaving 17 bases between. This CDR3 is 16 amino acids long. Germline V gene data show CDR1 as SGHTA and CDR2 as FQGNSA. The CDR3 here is CASSPGAARVYNEQFF. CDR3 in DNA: TGTGCCAGCAGCCCCGGAGCGGCGCGAGTCTACAATGAGCAGTTCTTC.

The CDR3 DNA is TGTGCCATCATTGGGACAGGGAAAGACTATGGCTACACCTTC. Encoded protein: CAIIGTGKDYGYTF. The V gene is TRBV6-5, the J gene TRBJ1-2; 9 bases match TRBD1. CDR3 length: 14 amino acids. V shed 10 bases and J 3 bases; nucleotides not matched to a gene: 9. From germline, CDR1 is MNHEY and CDR2 SVGAGI.

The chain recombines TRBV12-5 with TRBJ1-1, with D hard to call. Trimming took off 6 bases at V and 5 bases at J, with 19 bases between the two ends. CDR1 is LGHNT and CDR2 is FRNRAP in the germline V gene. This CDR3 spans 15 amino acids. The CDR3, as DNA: TGTGCTAGTGGCCCTCTGGGAGGCCCCGAGACTGAAGCTTTCTTT. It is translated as CASGPLGGPETEAFF.

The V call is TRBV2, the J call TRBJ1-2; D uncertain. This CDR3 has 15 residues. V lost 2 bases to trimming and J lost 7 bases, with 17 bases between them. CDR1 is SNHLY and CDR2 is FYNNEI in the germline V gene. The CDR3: CASSETDGLPAGYTF. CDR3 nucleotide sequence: TGTGCCAGCAGTGAAACCGACGGGCTCCCGGCTGGCTACACCTTC.

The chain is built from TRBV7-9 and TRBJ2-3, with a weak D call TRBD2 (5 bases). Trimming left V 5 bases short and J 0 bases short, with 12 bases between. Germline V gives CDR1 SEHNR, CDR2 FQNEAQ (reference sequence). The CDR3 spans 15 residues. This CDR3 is CASSPPGISTDTQYF. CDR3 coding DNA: TGTGCCAGCAGCCCTCCGGGGATTAGCACAGATACGCAGTATTTT.